This T cell receptor beta chain was captured by sequencing in a study of cytotoxic CD8 clonotypes in ibrutinib-treated CLL (dated by TCRdb to about 2021). Study-level background: The cohort had 11 to 12 relapsed/refractory and under 16 treatment-naive patients; fewer than 18 were IGHV unmutated. Responses were partial in some 24 patients and complete in 2; after median approximately 67 months follow-up, some 15 stayed in remission and approximately twelve progressed. Cryopreserved peripheral blood mononuclear cells were obtained before treatment, at response, and at either sustained remission or disease progression. On average, each sample yielded 250,000 to 300,000 productive templates and 94,082 productive rearrangements. Of the 86 people in the trial, about 27 had longitudinal samples available. Samples at response were collected after a median of about 12 months of treatment, with a range of about 6 to 36 months.

In its sample, this clone was seen a few times. Its binding antigen is unknown. Base qualities are not at hand, and no much larger clone is one base apart. Around 1.8 micrograms of genomic DNA were extracted from cryopreserved PBMCs for TCR beta library preparation. High-throughput TCR beta sequencing was performed on longitudinal blood samples from CLL patients receiving ibrutinib monotherapy. The patients took part in an open-label, single-center phase 2 trial of ibrutinib monotherapy. Findings and caveats that apply to the study as a whole: Public clonotypes were found to be uncommon and were observed to contract or remain stable during treatment; the increase in clonality was shown to reflect expansion of private clonotypes at ibrutinib response. Sustained-remission and progressing patients did not have matched sampling times, and lymph node repertoires were not examined. Clonality increased at ibrutinib response, stayed stable in sustained remission, and fell back toward baseline at progression. Baseline clonality exceeded that of age-matched healthy donors and correlated strongly with circulating CD8+ T-cell counts.

Reading from cysteine to phenylalanine, the CDR3 counts 18 amino acids. The kept DNA is CDR3 alone, 54 bases in frame from the first base. Trimming takes 1 base off V and 7 bases off J; junction bases not matched to a gene: 19. The CDR1 and CDR2 encoded by the germline V gene (reference sequence) are SGHNT and YYREEE. The goal of deep resolution MiSeq sequencing was a depth between 1 in 1 million and 1 in 200,000 T cells, and coverage averaged 10x per clonotype. TCR beta libraries were generated with the immunoSEQ hsTCRB Kit. In the paper's pipeline: ImmunoSEQ Data Assistant and ImmunoSEQ Analyzer were used for data analysis, and V, D and J genes were assigned according to IMGT definitions. Clonality, which ranges from 0 to 1, was calculated as one minus the normalized Shannon entropy of productive rearrangement frequencies. Public clonotype analysis was restricted to overrepresented clonotypes comprising at least 0.05% of each patient's repertoire. Repertoires from some twelve age-matched healthy donors in immuneACCESS were used as clonality controls. TCRdb carries this immuneACCESS record with in-frame sequences only. Its versions omit some clonotypes, under half of them owing to an unresolved V gene in the studies checked, with the rest unexplained. The V and J calls and clone size are taken from that table; D and trimming were inferred from the DNA. The sample profile shows a few hundred thousand clones; 70% to 80% of them were found once. The ten biggest clones cover approximately 7% of the sample.

This sequence was found in a human donor with chronic lymphocytic leukemia. This specimen consisted of PBMCs, obtained before ibrutinib treatment. The rearranged chain carries TRBV5-4 and TRBJ1-2; the central 7 bases match TRBD1. The CDR3 region reads CASSLLHGVTGDFGGYTF. At the DNA level, the sequence is TGTGCCAGCAGCTTGTTACACGGCGTTACAGGGGATTTTGGTGGCTACACCTTC.